Below are 30 T cell receptor beta chains sequenced from a single sample in a study of T cell responses to AZD1222 COVID-19 vaccine. Repertoires were generated with immunoSEQ multiplex PCR, while TCRdb's copy carries only in-frame clones and drops some. The sample has about 130,000 clones; 90% to 95% are singletons. The sample was peripheral blood, taken on day 0 of AZD1222 vaccination. These receptor sequences come from an adult in good health.

CDR3 sequence (DNA): TGTGCCAGCAGTCAGATGGGCGGAGGGTACACAGATACGCAGTATTTT. Translating it yields CASSQMGGGYTDTQYF. This sequence joins TRBV27 and TRBJ2-3; tentative D call: TRBD2 (6 bases). V was trimmed by 5 bases and J by 2 bases, leaving 17 bases between them. The CDR3 is 16 residues long. Germline V gene sequence: CDR1 MNHEY, CDR2 SMNVEV (reference sequence).

A note on this clone: The same CDR3 is also encoded by other DNA sequences in this sample. The J gene is TRBJ2-3, the V gene TRBV6-5; 11 bases fit TRBD2. J was trimmed by 3 bases and V by 6 bases; bases with no gene match: 5. This CDR3 spans 15 amino acids. Germline assignment: CDR1 MNHEY and CDR2 SVGAGI. CDR3 region: CASSSPSGRTDTQYF. Here the CDR3 DNA reads TGTGCCAGCAGCTCCCCTAGCGGGAGGACAGATACGCAGTATTTT.

The chain combines TRBV3-1 (or the pseudogene TRBV3-2) with TRBJ1-2; D is perhaps TRBD1 (6 bases). The V gene lost 4 bases and the J gene lost 3 bases, with 15 bases spanning the gap. The CDR3 loop spans 15 amino acids. Germline V gives CDR1 LGHDT, CDR2 YNNKEL (reference sequence). The CDR3 DNA reads TGTGCCAGCAGCCGTATGGCGGACAGTTACTATGGCTACACCTTC. It yields the protein CASSRMADSYYGYTF.

The count of this clone is one. The genes are TRBV5-1 and TRBJ2-1, with TRBD2 matching over 7 bases. The V segment lost 4 bases and the J segment 1 base; nucleotides outside the gene matches: 11. Germline-derived CDR1 and CDR2 are SGHRS and YFSETQ. The CDR3 runs to 17 residues. The DNA for the CDR3 is TGCGCCAGCAGCCCCCCCGGCGGGAGAGGGTCCTACAATGAGCAGTTCTTC. It yields the protein CASSPPGGRGSYNEQFF.

The V and J genes are TRBV15 and TRBJ1-6; no clear D gene. This CDR3 comprises 13 residues. Between the trimmed V and J ends, which lost 0 bases and 10 bases, there was a span of 7 bases. Germline CDR1 reads LNHNV; CDR2 reads YYDKDF (reference sequence). The CDR3 nucleotides are TGTGCCACCAGCAGAGACTCCCAATCACCCCTCCACTTT. Amino acids: CATSRDSQSPLHF.

This clone has just one count. The CDR3: CASSQADLGRAFF. The DNA for the CDR3 is TGTGCCAGCAGCCAAGCCGATCTAGGGAGGGCTTTCTTT. The chain couples TRBV3-1 (or the pseudogene TRBV3-2) to TRBJ1-1; D remains ambiguous. Germline V lookup: CDR1 LGHDT, CDR2 YNNKEL (reference sequence). V lost 1 base, J lost 11 bases, and 14 bases lay in between. CDR3 length equals 13 residues.

This chain connects TRBV7-6 to TRBJ2-1; TRBD1 matches at 7 bases. This CDR3 region has 11 residues. The V gene end was trimmed by 6 bases and the J gene end by 9 bases; junction bases not matched to a gene: 2. Per germline, CDR1 SGHVS and CDR2 FNYEAQ. CDR3 region: CASRTGTEQFF. CDR3 nucleotide sequence: TGTGCCAGCAGGACAGGGACTGAGCAGTTCTTC. The entire variable domain, with the rest obtained from reference TRBV7-6 and TRBJ2-1, is as follows: GAGVSQSPRYKVTKRGQDVALRCDPISGHVSLYWYRQALGQGPEFLTYFNYEAQQDKSGLPNDRFSAERPEGSISTLTIQRTEQRDSAMYRCASRTGTEQFFGPGTRLTVL.

The chain carries TRBV6-5 and TRBJ1-5; D is undetermined. Per germline, CDR1 MNHEY and CDR2 SVGAGI. The V and J ends lost 6 bases and 2 bases respectively, with 8 bases between them. The CDR3 spans 13 residues. The CDR3 sequence is CASRPGRNQPQHF. The CDR3 region has the DNA TGTGCCAGCAGGCCAGGACGCAATCAGCCCCAGCATTTT.

The chain uses TRBV10-3 and TRBJ2-7; 10 nucleotides match TRBD1. This CDR3 comprises 15 residues. The ends lost 2 bases at V and 3 bases at J; junction bases unmatched: 4. The germline V gene encodes CDR1 ENHRY and CDR2 SYGVKD. DNA of the CDR3: TGTGCCATCAGTGAGCCGGACAGGGGGGGCTACGAGCAGTACTTC. Residues: CAISEPDRGGYEQYF.

DNA of the CDR3: TGTGCCAGCAGTTTTCTGGGACAGGTTAGTGAGCAGTTCTTC. The encoded protein is CASSFLGQVSEQFF. The V call is TRBV28, the J call TRBJ2-1; TRBD1 matches 8 bases. This CDR3 is built from 14 residues. From germline, CDR1 is MDHEN and CDR2 SYDVKM. Trimming took 3 bases from V and 9 from J; bases not matched to a gene: 7.

J is TRBJ2-7 and V is TRBV9; D may be TRBD1 (6 bases). Germline loops: CDR1 SGDLS, CDR2 YYNGEE. V shed 0 bases and J shed 2 bases, with 12 bases lying between them. The CDR3 spans 15 residues. The DNA of the CDR3 is TGTGCCAGCAGCGTAGGAGGGGACAACACCTACGAGCAGTACTTC. It specifies CASSVGGDNTYEQYF.

The chain combines TRBV10-3 with TRBJ2-5, with 8 positions matching TRBD2. CDR3 length: 13 amino acids. CDR1 is ENHRY and CDR2 is SYGVKD in the germline V gene. Trimming took 6 bases from V and 2 from J; bases not matched to a gene: 2. The CDR3, as DNA: TGTGCCATCAGCTTAGCGGGACAAGAGACCCAGTACTTC. Translated, it gives CAISLAGQETQYF.

The chain combines TRBV7-9 with TRBJ1-6; 12 nucleotides align to TRBD1. Losses at the gene ends were 1 base for V and 10 bases for J; bases not matched to a gene: 5. The germline CDR1 and CDR2 sequences are SEHNR and FQNEAQ (reference sequence). The CDR3 is made up of 16 amino acids. The CDR3 DNA is TGTGCCAGCAGCTTAGGAGGGGACAGGGGGCTATCACCCCTCCACTTT. This sequence encodes CASSLGGDRGLSPLHF.

The rearrangement uses TRBV5-1 and TRBJ2-1, with D uncertain. The V gene lost 0 bases and the J gene lost 0 bases, with 7 bases spanning the gap. The CDR3 sequence is 15 residues long. Looked up from germline, CDR1 is SGHRS and CDR2 is YFSETQ. The CDR3 DNA follows: TGCGCCAGCAGCTTGGCTGAAAGCTCCTACAATGAGCAGTTCTTC. This codes for CASSLAESSYNEQFF.

On this clone: Other DNA sequences of this sample code for an identical CDR3. The chain combines TRBV6-1 with TRBJ1-2; 9 bases match TRBD1. CDR3 size: 13 residues. CDR1 is MNHNS and CDR2 is SASEGT in the germline V gene. With 3 bases clipped from V and 4 bases from J, the junction kept 0 bases outside the gene matches. For the CDR3, the DNA is TGTGCCAGCAGTGAGACAGGGGGCTATGGCTACACCTTC. Translated: CASSETGGYGYTF.

The rearrangement uses TRBV6-4 and TRBJ2-7; 8 bases are a match to TRBD2. Germline V gene data show CDR1 as MRHNA and CDR2 as SNTAGT. There are 15 residues in the CDR3. V was pared by 7 bases and J by 0 bases, with 8 bases of the junction left unmatched. CDR3 residues: CASISGTSLSYEQYF. CDR3 nucleotides: TGTGCCAGCATCTCCGGGACTAGTCTCTCCTACGAGCAGTACTTC.

In the case of this clone: This specimen includes other DNA sequences encoding the same CDR3. The V and J genes are TRBV7-9 and TRBJ1-2, with 9 positions matching TRBD1. With V trimmed by 0 bases and J by 8 bases, 4 bases remained unmatched. The CDR3 spans 14 residues. Germline CDR1 reads SEHNR; CDR2 reads FQNEAQ (reference sequence). This chain's CDR3 is CASSLAGTGYGYTF. The CDR3 DNA reads as TGTGCCAGCAGCTTAGCGGGGACAGGGTACGGCTACACCTTC.

The rearrangement joins TRBV19 to TRBJ2-2; the D gene is possibly TRBD2 (6 bases). The germline gives CDR1 LNHDA, CDR2 SQIVND (reference sequence). CDR3 length: 18 amino acids. Trimming took 6 bases from V and 1 from J, leaving 21 bases between them. CDR3 in amino acids: CASSRSGRQSLNTGELFF. The CDR3 DNA reads as TGTGCCAGTAGCCGATCAGGGAGGCAGAGTTTGAACACCGGGGAGCTGTTTTTT.

The chain employs TRBV5-6 and TRBJ1-2; TRBD1 agrees at 9 bases. Germline CDR1 SGHDT, CDR2 YYEEEE. J was trimmed by 0 bases and V by 4 bases; bases with no gene match: 4. The CDR3 loop spans 15 amino acids. The chain's CDR3 is CASSPRQGANYGYTF. The CDR3, as DNA: TGTGCCAGCAGCCCGCGACAGGGGGCTAACTATGGCTACACCTTC.

This chain joins TRBV24-1 and TRBJ1-2; 7 nucleotides line up with TRBD1. In germline, CDR1 is KGHDR, CDR2 SFDVKD. J gave up 6 bases and V 3 bases, and 3 bases lay outside the gene matches. The CDR3 spans 13 residues. The CDR3 loop reads CATSDGTAHGYTF. The DNA of the CDR3 is TGTGCCACCAGTGATGGGACAGCCCATGGCTACACCTTC.

The rearrangement uses TRBV10-3 and TRBJ2-7, with D tentatively TRBD1 (6 bases). V was trimmed by 5 bases and J by 0 bases, leaving 20 bases between them. This CDR3 has 17 residues. Looked up from germline, CDR1 is ENHRY and CDR2 is SYGVKD. CDR3 nucleotide sequence: TGTGCCATCAGTTCCTCCTCAGGGGAAGCGGTCTCCTACGAGCAGTACTTC. Its translation: CAISSSSGEAVSYEQYF.

The genes are TRBV5-6 and TRBJ2-7, with D perhaps TRBD1 (7 bases). V shed 7 bases and J shed 2 bases, with 19 bases lying between them. This CDR3 spans 15 amino acids. Germline V CDR1 and CDR2: SGHDT, YYEEEE. The CDR3 region has the DNA TGTGCCAGCGGGCCCGGCGGGGACAGCACCTACGAGCAGTACTTC. Protein sequence: CASGPGGDSTYEQYF.

This chain links TRBV7-3 with TRBJ2-1; D not resolved. The length of the CDR3 is 15 residues. Germline V gene data show CDR1 as SGHTA and CDR2 as FQGTGA. Between the trimmed V and J ends, which lost 0 bases and 4 bases, there was a span of 10 bases. The CDR3 here is CASSLTARDYNEQFF. CDR3 nucleotides: TGTGCCAGCAGCTTAACGGCGCGAGATTACAATGAGCAGTTCTTC.

The rearrangement joins TRBV2 to TRBJ1-2; D possibly corresponds to TRBD1 (5 bases). Trimming removed 7 bases at V and 2 bases at J, with 11 bases between. This CDR3 region has 13 residues. Per the germline V gene, CDR1 is SNHLY and CDR2 is FYNNEI. DNA for the CDR3: TGTGCCAGCAAGAGGGGAGAGAACTATGGCTACACCTTC. Translated: CASKRGENYGYTF. Full variable domain (remainder filled in from reference TRBV2 and TRBJ1-2): EPEVTQTPSHQVTQMGQEVILRCVPISNHLYFYWYRQILGQKVEFLVSFYNNEISEKSEIFDDQFSVERPDGSNFTLKIRSTKLEDSAMYFCASKRGENYGYTFGSGTRLTVV.

CDR3 region: CASCPTGEGTEAFF. The DNA of the CDR3 is TGCGCCAGCTGTCCGACAGGGGAAGGTACTGAAGCTTTCTTT. The chain combines TRBV10-1 with TRBJ1-1, with 8 bases that match TRBD1. Germline-derived CDR1 and CDR2 are WNHNN and SYGVQD (reference sequence). With V trimmed by 8 bases and J by 5 bases, 10 bases remained unmatched. This CDR3 is built from 14 residues.

The chain uses TRBV5-1 and TRBJ1-1; 8 bases are a match to TRBD1. V lost 6 bases to trimming and J lost 5 bases; unmatched junction nucleotides: 6. This CDR3 is 13 amino acids long. The germline gives CDR1 SGHRS, CDR2 YFSETQ. CDR3 sequence reads: CASINTGGTEAFF. The CDR3 bases are TGCGCCAGCATCAACACAGGGGGGACTGAAGCTTTCTTT.

This clone was counted only a few times. This same CDR3 is encoded by further DNA sequences in the sample. The chain combines TRBV5-1 with TRBJ2-2; D gene unclear. V lost 6 bases and J 2 bases, leaving 11 bases between the germline ends. There are 14 residues in the CDR3. CDR1 is SGHRS and CDR2 is YFSETQ in the germline V gene. The CDR3 DNA reads TGCGCCAGCACGGAGACTGGAAACACCGGGGAGCTGTTTTTT. This gives the protein CASTETGNTGELFF.

This rearrangement joins TRBV12-3 or TRBV12-4 to TRBJ1-6; no reliable D call. V lost 7 bases and J 3 bases, leaving 4 bases between the germline ends. The CDR3 runs 12 residues. The CDR3 DNA follows: TGTGCCAGCATGGGCTATAATTCACCCCTCCACTTT. Translated: CASMGYNSPLHF.

A word on this clone: The junction shows a germline mismatch at one end, possibly a read error. This sequence joins TRBV19 and TRBJ2-7; TRBD1 aligns across 8 bases. The CDR3 runs to 16 residues. CDR1 LNHDA and CDR2 SQIVND come from the germline V gene (reference sequence). CDR3: CASSLDVTGVWREQYF. The CDR3 DNA is TGTGCCAGTAGTCTAGACGTGACAGGGGTTTGGCGCGAGCAGTACTTC.

The V gene is TRBV30, the J gene TRBJ2-2; perhaps TRBD2 as D (7 bases). Germline loops: CDR1 GTSNPN, CDR2 SVGIG (reference sequence). V lost 3 bases and J lost 5, with 13 bases in between. This CDR3 comprises 14 residues. CDR3 region: CAWRGGVETGELFF. In DNA, the CDR3 is TGTGCCTGGAGAGGGGGGGTGGAAACCGGGGAGCTGTTTTTT.